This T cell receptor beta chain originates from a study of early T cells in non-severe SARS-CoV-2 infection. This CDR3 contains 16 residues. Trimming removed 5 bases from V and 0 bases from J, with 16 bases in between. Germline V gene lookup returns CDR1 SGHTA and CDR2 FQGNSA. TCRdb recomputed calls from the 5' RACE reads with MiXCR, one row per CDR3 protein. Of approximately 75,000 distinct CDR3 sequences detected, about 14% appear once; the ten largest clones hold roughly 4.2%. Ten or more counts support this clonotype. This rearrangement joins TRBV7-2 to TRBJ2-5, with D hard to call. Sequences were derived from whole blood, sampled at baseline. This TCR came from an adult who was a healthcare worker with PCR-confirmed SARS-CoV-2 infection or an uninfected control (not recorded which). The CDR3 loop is CASSQPGEYYQETQYF. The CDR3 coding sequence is TGTGCCAGCAGCCAACCGGGTGAATATTACCAAGAGACCCAGTACTTC.